This TCR beta chain was sequenced in a study of T cell responses to AZD1222 COVID-19 vaccine. In germline, CDR1 is MNHEY, CDR2 SVGAGI. CDR3 size: 14 residues. J gave up 8 bases and V 6 bases, and 11 bases lay outside the gene matches. Profiling relied on immunoSEQ multiplex PCR, and the TCRdb table lists in-frame clones only, not all of them. The repertoire holds tens of thousands of clones, roughly 91% seen once, with about 5% in the top ten. The specimen was peripheral blood, collected 28 days after the second AZD1222 dose. This chain connects TRBV6-5 to TRBJ1-2; 8 positions match TRBD1. This receptor was taken from an adult who received the AZD1222 COVID-19 vaccine. The DNA for the CDR3 is TGTGCCAGCAGACTACCGGGACAGGCAGGCGGCTACACCTTC. Its translation is CASRLPGQAGGYTF.